Shown below are 23 T cell receptor beta chains from a single sample sequenced in a study of cytomegalovirus exposure and HLA in healthy donors. Both 60 Vbeta primers and 13 Jbeta primers went into the PCR. The repertoire was sequenced with immunoSEQ multiplex PCR; TCRdb's copy has only in-frame clones and lacks some. The table includes fewer than 70,000 clones, 74% detected once. Sequencing was done on a sample of PBMCs. Source of these receptors: a woman aged 55-75 years in good health and CMV-seropositive.

The chain joins TRBV2 to TRBJ2-4, with 11 bases aligning to TRBD1. The V gene's germline CDR1 is SNHLY and CDR2 FYNNEI. Losses at the gene ends were 6 bases for V and 10 bases for J; bases not matched to a gene: 14. This CDR3 spans 16 amino acids. The CDR3 spells CASSFGTGGTGTIQYF. The CDR3 DNA reads as TGTGCCAGCAGCTTTGGGACAGGGGGTACAGGAACTATTCAGTACTTC.

This rearrangement joins TRBV6-1 to TRBJ1-5; D is unclear. V was trimmed by 2 bases and J by 4 bases, leaving 15 bases between them. CDR3 size: 16 residues. The V gene's germline CDR1 is MNHNS and CDR2 SASEGT. CDR3 amino acids: CASSENWGVGNQPQHF. CDR3 nucleotide sequence: TGTGCCAGCAGTGAAAATTGGGGAGTTGGAAATCAGCCCCAGCATTTT.

This clone was found a few times. The chain combines TRBV11-3 with TRBJ1-2, with D maybe TRBD1 (6 bases). Germline CDR1 SGHNT, CDR2 YENEEA. CDR3 size: 15 residues. Trimming left V 2 bases short and J 6 bases short, with 16 bases between. This CDR3 reads CASSLSRGSRDGYTF. Here the CDR3 DNA reads TGTGCCAGCAGCTTATCGAGGGGGTCTAGGGATGGCTACACCTTC.

This clone was detected a few times. Without the conserved terminal phenylalanine or tryptophan, this CDR3 likely stems from a read error. V gene TRBV2 combines with J gene TRBJ1-5; 7 bases align to TRBD1. Germline V gene lookup returns CDR1 SNHLY and CDR2 FYNNEI. V was clipped by 4 bases and J by 4 bases; unmatched bases: 4. The CDR3 runs to 14 residues. Here the CDR3 DNA reads TGTGCCAGCAGTGCCGGGACAGTGAATCAGCCCCAGCATGTT. Translation gives CASSAGTVNQPQHV.

V and J are TRBV9 and TRBJ2-3; 9 positions match TRBD2. Germline-derived CDR1 and CDR2 are SGDLS and YYNGEE. Germline trimming cut 3 bases from V and 3 bases from J; bases unmatched to any gene: 8. The CDR3 runs 16 residues. CDR3 amino acids: CASSAQLSGGTDTQYF. The CDR3 DNA is TGTGCCAGCAGCGCCCAACTTAGCGGGGGTACAGATACGCAGTATTTT.

This clone was counted once. V is TRBV9 and J is TRBJ2-3; 7 positions match TRBD2. V shed 3 bases, J shed 3 bases, and the junction held 7 bases outside the gene matches. The CDR3 spans 15 residues. The germline gives CDR1 SGDLS, CDR2 YYNGEE. DNA of the CDR3: TGTGCCAGCAGCGACTCTGGAGCGGGGACAGATACGCAGTATTTT. This sequence encodes CASSDSGAGTDTQYF.

In its sample, this clone was seen many times. The J gene is TRBJ1-1, the V gene TRBV5-5; D remains ambiguous. The CDR3 runs 14 residues. Germline V gives CDR1 SGHKS, CDR2 YYEKEE (reference sequence). Trimming took 0 bases from V and 4 from J, leaving 10 bases between them. CDR3 residues: CASSLVGRSTEAFF. CDR3 coding DNA: TGTGCCAGCAGCTTGGTAGGGAGGAGCACTGAAGCTTTCTTT.

The chain has TRBV7-8 and TRBJ2-3; D remains ambiguous. The germline V gene has CDR1 SGHVS and CDR2 FQNEAQ. The CDR3 length is 13 residues. V was shortened by 1 base and J by 6 bases, with 8 bases between the two germline ends. CDR3 nucleotide sequence: TGTGCCAGCAGCTTAGACTCTCCGGATACGCAGTATTTT. Translated: CASSLDSPDTQYF.

The chain is built from TRBV5-1 and TRBJ2-3; 15 positions agree with TRBD2. The ends lost 3 bases at V and 4 bases at J; junction bases unmatched: 3. The CDR3 sequence is 16 residues long. Germline-derived CDR1 and CDR2 are SGHRS and YFSETQ. Here the CDR3 DNA reads TGCGCCAGCAGCTGGACTAGCGGGGGGGCCGCAGATACGCAGTATTTT. Translated: CASSWTSGGAADTQYF.

The chain employs TRBV9 and TRBJ1-1, with D uncertain. The ends were cut back, 1 base at V and 2 bases at J, with 6 bases in the middle. The CDR3 runs 13 residues. Germline CDR1 reads SGDLS; CDR2 reads YYNGEE. The CDR3 DNA sequence: TGTGCCAGCAGCGTACGAGGTAACACTGAAGCTTTCTTT. Translating gives CASSVRGNTEAFF.

In regard to this clone: It is likely a read error, because the conserved phenylalanine at the end of the CDR3 is missing. The limits of the CDR3 on the DNA are not certain, so only TCRdb's listed CDR3 is given. The chain recombines TRBV6-5 with TRBJ1-2; TRBD1 is taken as the D call from the table, unchecked against the DNA. Germline V gene sequence: CDR1 MNHEY, CDR2 SVGAGI. The CDR3 region is 12 residues in length, termini included. The CDR3 sequence: CASSYTGNGYTV.

The chain recombines TRBV2 with TRBJ2-2; 12 nucleotides match TRBD2. The germline gives CDR1 SNHLY, CDR2 FYNNEI. This CDR3 comprises 16 residues. Trimming cost V 7 bases and J 7 bases; bases outside gene matches: 10. This chain's CDR3 is CASKASGGASLGELFF. As DNA, the CDR3 is TGTGCCAGCAAGGCTAGCGGGGGGGCCTCCCTCGGGGAGCTGTTTTTT. Looking up the rest from reference TRBV2 and TRBJ2-2 gives the full variable domain: EPEVTQTPSHQVTQMGQEVILRCVPISNHLYFYWYRQILGQKVEFLVSFYNNEISEKSEIFDDQFSVERPDGSNFTLKIRSTKLEDSAMYFCASKASGGASLGELFFGEGSRLTVL.

Remarks on this clone: This CDR3 is also generated by other DNA sequences in the sample. The chain is built from TRBV30 and TRBJ2-3; D might be TRBD2 (6 bases). Germline V CDR1 and CDR2: GTSNPN, SVGIG (reference sequence). The CDR3 is made up of 13 amino acids. Trimming removed 7 bases at V and 2 bases at J, with 13 bases between. This CDR3 reads CALTSSLTDTQYF. The CDR3 bases are TGTGCCTTGACTAGTTCTCTCACAGATACGCAGTATTTT.

This clone is labeled medium-sized (0.01 to 0.1%). V is TRBV5-6 and J is TRBJ1-5, with D tentatively TRBD1 (5 bases). The germline V gene encodes CDR1 SGHDT and CDR2 YYEEEE. The CDR3 is made up of 14 amino acids. Trimming removed 2 bases from V and 1 base from J, with 7 bases in between. The CDR3 is CASSLRQSNQPQHF. CDR3 nucleotides: TGTGCCAGCAGCTTAAGACAGAGCAATCAGCCCCAGCATTTT.

This clone has just one count. The chain combines TRBV5-4 with TRBJ1-2, with TRBD1 identical over 9 bases. Germline CDR1 and CDR2: SGHNT and YYREEE (reference sequence). This CDR3 region has 15 residues. V was pared by 2 bases and J by 8 bases, with 10 bases of the junction left unmatched. CDR3 region: CASSFLQDRGRGYTF. The CDR3 DNA reads TGTGCCAGCAGCTTTCTGCAGGACAGGGGTCGGGGCTACACCTTC.

The rearrangement uses TRBV9 and TRBJ2-1, with TRBD1 identical over 8 bases. The junction had 12 bases not matched to a gene; V was cut back by 4 bases and J by 12 bases. The CDR3 totals 14 residues. Germline lookup yields CDR1 SGDLS and CDR2 YYNGEE. The CDR3 is CASSPLVAGGAQFF. The CDR3 DNA reads TGTGCCAGCAGCCCCCTCGTCGCAGGGGGCGCGCAGTTCTTC.

The table lists this clone with a few counts. The genes are TRBV5-8 and TRBJ1-3; D uncertain. CDR3 length: 16 residues. Germline CDR1 is SGHTS and CDR2 is YDEGEE. Trimming took 5 bases from V and 4 from J, leaving 19 bases between them. The CDR3 region is CASRRKQGISGNTIYF. CDR3 DNA sequence: TGTGCCAGCAGACGCAAACAAGGAATTAGCGGAAACACCATATATTTT.

The rearrangement joins TRBV5-6 to TRBJ1-2; 8 positions agree with TRBD1. This CDR3 contains 14 residues. Germline V gives CDR1 SGHDT, CDR2 YYEEEE. J was trimmed by 2 bases and V by 3 bases; bases with no gene match: 3. CDR3 loop: CASSSDRGNYGYTF. DNA for the CDR3: TGTGCCAGCAGCTCTGACAGGGGAAACTATGGCTACACCTTC. Full variable domain (outside the CDR3, taken from reference TRBV5-6 and TRBJ1-2): DAGVTQSPTHLIKTRGQQVTLRCSPKSGHDTVSWYQQALGQGPQFIFQYYEEEERQRGNFPDRFSGHQFPNYSSELNVNALLLGDSALYLCASSSDRGNYGYTFGSGTRLTVV.

The CDR3 nucleotides are TGCGCCAGCAGCTTGGAACAGGGGCCCGACACCGGGGAGCTGTTTTTT. This codes for CASSLEQGPDTGELFF. V gene TRBV5-1 combines with J gene TRBJ2-2; TRBD1 agrees at 7 bases. This CDR3 region has 16 residues. V was pared by 0 bases and J by 3 bases, with 5 bases of the junction left unmatched. Looked up from germline, CDR1 is SGHRS and CDR2 is YFSETQ.

This chain joins TRBV7-2 and TRBJ2-7, with D hard to call. Trimming took 3 bases from V and 3 from J, leaving 18 bases between them. The CDR3 loop spans 16 amino acids. The V gene's germline CDR1 is SGHTA and CDR2 FQGNSA. In nucleotides, the CDR3 is TGTGCCAGCAGCTTTTCTGGCTTTTCGTCCCGCTACGAGCAGTACTTC. This gives the protein CASSFSGFSSRYEQYF.

The rearrangement joins TRBV15 to TRBJ2-1; 13 bases match TRBD2. Germline values: CDR1 LNHNV, CDR2 YYDKDF (reference sequence). After removal of 5 bases from V and 7 bases from J, the junction contained 5 bases not matched to a gene. The CDR3 runs to 15 residues. CDR3 in amino acids: CATSGGGLAGNEQFF. The CDR3 coding sequence is TGTGCCACCAGCGGAGGGGGACTAGCGGGGAATGAGCAGTTCTTC.

The V call is TRBV10-3, the J call TRBJ1-1; D not certain. V was shortened by 0 bases and J by 4 bases, with 12 bases between the two germline ends. Germline values: CDR1 ENHRY, CDR2 SYGVKD. This CDR3 spans 15 amino acids. The CDR3: CAISESKSEGTEAFF. The CDR3 nucleotides read TGTGCCATCAGTGAGTCGAAATCGGAGGGCACTGAAGCTTTCTTT.

With respect to this clone: The sample contains more than one DNA sequence encoding this CDR3. The J gene is TRBJ2-2, the V gene TRBV30, with D unclear. Deletions cut 0 bases from V and 0 bases from J, with 5 bases between. Per the germline V gene, CDR1 is GTSNPN and CDR2 is SVGIG (reference sequence). The CDR3 length is 14 residues. The CDR3 region has the DNA TGTGCCTGGAGTGTAATAGCGAACACCGGGGAGCTGTTTTTT. Translation gives CAWSVIANTGELFF.